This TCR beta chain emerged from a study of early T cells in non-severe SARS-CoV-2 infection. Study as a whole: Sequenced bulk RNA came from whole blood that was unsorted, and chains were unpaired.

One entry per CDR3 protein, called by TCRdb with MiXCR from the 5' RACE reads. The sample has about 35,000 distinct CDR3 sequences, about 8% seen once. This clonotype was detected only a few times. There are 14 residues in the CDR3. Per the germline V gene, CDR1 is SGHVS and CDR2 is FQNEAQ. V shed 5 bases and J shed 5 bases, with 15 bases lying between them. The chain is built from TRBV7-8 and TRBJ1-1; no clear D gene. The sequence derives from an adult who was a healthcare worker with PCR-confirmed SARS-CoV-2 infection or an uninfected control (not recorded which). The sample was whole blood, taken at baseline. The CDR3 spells CASSTPGETTEAFF. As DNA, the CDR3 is TGTGCCAGCAGCACCCCGGGCGAGACTACTGAAGCTTTCTTT.